This record looks at one T cell receptor beta chain sequence and its context. Germline is not matched at one junction end, which may reflect a read error. The data were obtained in a study of blood T cell repertoires in COVID-19. Study overall: Samples representing acute and convalescent COVID-19 were sourced from the United States, Italy and Spain.

Authors' data handling: Amplified reference gene primers provided the basis for estimating nucleated cell counts. The protocol was immunoSEQ multiplex PCR, while the TCRdb copy is restricted to in-frame clones and leaves out a portion. That table is the source of V, J and clone size, and D and trimming were worked out from the DNA. Among hundreds of thousands of clones, 70% to 90% were seen once, and the ten largest hold approximately 0.25%. Germline V gene data show CDR1 as MRHNA and CDR2 as SNTAGT. This CDR3 is 13 amino acids long. The source material was peripheral blood. This clonotype was sampled from a woman aged 18-29 years with acute or convalescent COVID-19. V is TRBV6-4 and J is TRBJ2-3; D is uncertain. CDR3 protein: CASSDSYTDTQYF. In nucleotides, the CDR3 is TGTGCCAGCAGCGACTCTTACACAGATACGCAGTATTTT.